Listed below are T cell receptor beta chains from one sample, sequenced in a study of response to subunit inactivated influenza vaccine. TCRdb reprocessed the RT-PCR reads with MiXCR, giving one entry per CDR3 protein. This table holds about 830,000 distinct CDR3 sequences, approximately 17% found once. Sequencing used PBMCs from blood, obtained roughly 5 days after vaccination. Every receptor here comes from a man in his forties or fifties who received an inactivated influenza vaccine. The CDR3 runs from the conserved cysteine through the conserved F or W. Fields, in order: clone size, V gene, CDR3 protein. Size values are once, few and many counts, or a class for expanded clones, and some rows have none.

>many|TRBV20-1
CSASQGASGYTF
>few|TRBV28
CATHVWGRNTEAFF
>few|TRBV9
CASSPGGGGGVDTEAFF
>NA|TRBV15
CATSKGLPSSYNSPLHF
>many|TRBV12-3/TRBV12-4
CASKLTAYQETQYF
>NA|TRBV14
CASSQAFRAYEQYF
>NA|TRBV9
CASSVGARADTDTQYF
>NA|TRBV4-3
CASSQGWDRGAEQYF
>few|TRBV10-3
CAISGLAGVYEQYF
>NA|TRBV20-1
CSAGQTSAYEQYF
>few|TRBV3-1
CASSQAGLSTTQYF
>few|TRBV15
CATSRAPRGIINEQYF
>NA|TRBV20-1
CSASLLLGETQYF
>NA|TRBV2
CASSGVGEETQYF
>NA|TRBV6-1
CASAPSFSYEQYF
>few|TRBV7-2
CASSPRGLPAGYTF
>NA|TRBV29-1
CSVVTGRSYNEQFF
>many|TRBV12-3/TRBV12-4
CASTFSGGPYEQYF
>few|TRBV11-2
CASTKTGEGNYGYTF
>NA|TRBV7-6
CASSLKTSGYNEQFF
>NA|TRBV4-1
CASSQTQGQLEQYF
>NA|TRBV2
CASSEASGSTGELFF
>few|TRBV2
CASIPGGPINYGYTF
>NA|TRBV6-4
CASSEDQRATQYF
>many|TRBV5-1
CASSILAGSETQYF
>NA|TRBV7-2
CASSFVGRGTGELFF
>NA|TRBV20-1
CSALGEPTYEQYF
>NA|TRBV5-1
CASRPDRGTYEQYF
>few|TRBV10-2
CASSESPASSYEQYF
>few|TRBV7-3
CASSQTSGKKQFF
>few|TRBV24-1
CATSDWGGTAGSYNEQFF
>few|TRBV20-1
CSAHTLGQPQHF
>few|TRBV10-3
CATGGVGEINDEQYF
>NA|TRBV15
CATRREGTDTQYF
>many|TRBV7-9
CASSLVGAYEQYF
>NA|TRBV6-2/TRBV6-3
CASQGGHYNEQFF
>NA|TRBV6-2/TRBV6-3
CASSYPQPNTEAFF
>few|TRBV7-9
CASSPRTSGSYNEQFF
>NA|TRBV6-5
CASSHPTGSYTEAFF
>NA|TRBV7-2
CASSSPINTEAFF
>NA|TRBV15
CATSRGPGAHGYTF
>NA|TRBV11-2
CASSHALLTDTQYF
>few|TRBV12-3/TRBV12-4
CASSLAVRNQPQHF
>few|TRBV12-3/TRBV12-4
CASSFYDEQFF
>few|TRBV18
CASSPRNSSRSNQPQHF
>NA|TRBV20-1
CSARIQGAYGYTF